The 16 T cell receptor beta chains in this list originate from one sample, sequenced in a study of T-cell reconstitution after alpha-beta-depleted transplantation in children (dated by TCRdb to 2016 to 2017). The protocol used for the library was PCR. Reads for this sample came from an Illumina HiSeq 2500. Molecular barcoding was employed in the preparation of TCR libraries, with unique molecular identifiers being used to normalize TCRbeta repertoire quantification. Using fastp at Q25 and MiXCR, TCRdb reprocessed the public reads and kept productive beta chains. Every CDR3 protein is listed once, alongside the most common genes and DNA of its rows. The sample has around 370,000 distinct CDR3 sequences on record, 10% of them singletons. Around 2.3% of the sample lies in the top ten. The starting material was PBMCs from the stem cell graft donor, obtained from the stem cell graft. These TCRs come from a human donor who donated a stem cell graft to a child with acute lymphoblastic leukemia.

This clonotype was seen a few times. The chain couples TRBV5-1 to TRBJ2-1; 7 nucleotides align to TRBD2. This CDR3 is 16 amino acids long. V lost 5 bases and J lost 6; bases outside the gene matches: 14. Germline loops: CDR1 SGHRS, CDR2 YFSETQ. CDR3 in DNA: TGCGCCAGCAGTCGAGAGTCTGGACTAGGGTTCAATGAGCAGTTCTTC. The encoded protein is CASSRESGLGFNEQFF. Looking up the rest from reference TRBV5-1 and TRBJ2-1 gives the full variable domain: KAGVTQTPRYLIKTRGQQVTLSCSPISGHRSVSWYQQTPGQGLQFLFEYFSETQRNKGNFPGRFSGRQFSNSRSEMNVSTLELGDSALYLCASSRESGLGFNEQFFGPGTRLTVL.

The chain couples TRBV2 to TRBJ2-7; perhaps TRBD1 as D (6 bases). V lost 6 bases to trimming and J lost 2 bases, with 17 bases between them. The CDR3 spans 15 residues. CDR1 SNHLY and CDR2 FYNNEI come from the germline V gene. Here the CDR3 reads CASRLTGFLTYEQYF. The CDR3, as DNA: TGTGCCAGCAGACTCACAGGGTTTCTGACCTACGAGCAGTACTTC. Variable domain in full (rest from reference TRBV2 and TRBJ2-7): EPEVTQTPSHQVTQMGQEVILRCVPISNHLYFYWYRQILGQKVEFLVSFYNNEISEKSEIFDDQFSVERPDGSNFTLKIRSTKLEDSAMYFCASRLTGFLTYEQYFGPGTRLTVT.

As concerns this clonotype: Relative to the germline gene, one junction end is altered; a read error may explain this. This chain connects TRBV3-1 to TRBJ2-3; the match to TRBD2 covers 7 bases. The CDR3 loop spans 15 amino acids. Germline-derived CDR1 and CDR2 are LGHDT and YNNKEL (reference sequence). CDR3 region: CASSYPRGSTHTQYF. As DNA, the CDR3 is TGTGCCAGCAGCTACCCACGCGGGAGCACACATACGCAGTATTTT.

This clonotype was seen a handful of times. The chain combines TRBV5-5 with TRBJ2-7; D uncertain. CDR1 and CDR2 (germline): SGHKS, YYEKEE (reference sequence). V gave up 2 bases and J gave up 3 bases, with 9 bases separating them. This CDR3 is 13 amino acids long. CDR3: CASSFYRNYEQYF. The CDR3 nucleotides are TGTGCCAGCAGCTTTTATCGGAACTACGAGCAGTACTTC. The full variable domain, with the rest looked up from reference TRBV5-5 and TRBJ2-7, is DAGVTQSPTHLIKTRGQQVTLRCSPISGHKSVSWYQQVLGQGPQFIFQYYEKEERGRGNFPDRFSARQFPNYSSELNVNALLLGDSALYLCASSFYRNYEQYFGPGTRLTVT.

In this sample, this clonotype turned up many times. The chain uses TRBV28 and TRBJ2-1, with TRBD2 matching 10 bases. Per the germline V gene, CDR1 is MDHEN and CDR2 is SYDVKM. Trimming at V came to 3 bases and at J to 6 bases, leaving 8 bases not matched to a gene. This CDR3 spans 16 amino acids. CDR3 in DNA: TGTGCCAGCAGTTTTTTACTAGCGGGGTCTTTCAATGAGCAGTTCTTC. It translates to CASSFLLAGSFNEQFF.

The sample holds a few counts of this clonotype. The gene calls are TRBV2 and TRBJ2-6; 9 bases are shared with TRBD1. The CDR3 totals 17 residues. The junction had 9 bases not matched to a gene; V was cut back by 8 bases and J by 1 base. CDR1 and CDR2 from the germline V gene are SNHLY and FYNNEI. Here the CDR3 reads CASGRTGAPSGANVLTF. CDR3 bases: TGTGCCAGCGGGAGGACAGGGGCCCCTTCTGGGGCCAACGTCCTGACTTTC.

In regard to this clonotype: It is unclear where the CDR3 begins or ends on the DNA, so no DNA is shown, and the CDR3 is as TCRdb lists it. The rearrangement joins TRBV27 to TRBJ2-3; no check of the table's D call, TRBD1, against the DNA was made. The CDR3 region is 14 residues in length, termini included. Germline lookup yields CDR1 MNHEY and CDR2 SMNVEV (reference sequence). CDR3 sequence: CASSWAQGSNTQCF.

This clonotype was seen only a few times. The chain joins TRBV5-1 to TRBJ2-3; D gene ambiguous. V was pared by 4 bases and J by 2 bases, with 11 bases between. Germline V lookup: CDR1 SGHRS, CDR2 YFSETQ. The CDR3 is 14 residues long. This CDR3 reads CASSIRSNTDTQYF. CDR3 coding DNA: TGCGCCAGCAGCATACGGAGCAACACAGATACGCAGTATTTT. Based on the CDR3 plus reference TRBV5-1 and TRBJ2-3, the full variable domain is KAGVTQTPRYLIKTRGQQVTLSCSPISGHRSVSWYQQTPGQGLQFLFEYFSETQRNKGNFPGRFSGRQFSNSRSEMNVSTLELGDSALYLCASSIRSNTDTQYFGPGTRLTVL.

Turning to this clonotype: The junction does not match germline at one end; this may be a read error. DNA for the CDR3: TGCGCCAGCAGCTTGGCACAGGGGGTTGGAAACACTGAAGCTTCCTTT. Protein sequence: CASSLAQGVGNTEASF. The rearrangement joins TRBV5-1 to TRBJ1-1, with 8 bases matching TRBD1. Germline V gene data show CDR1 as SGHRS and CDR2 as YFSETQ. The CDR3 is made up of 16 amino acids.

The chain carries TRBV20-1 and TRBJ2-1; 7 positions agree with TRBD2. The germline V gene encodes CDR1 DFQATT and CDR2 SNEGSKA (reference sequence). The CDR3 is made up of 15 amino acids. For the CDR3, the DNA is TGCAGCTCCGTGCGGGGCGGGAGCATTGAGGATGAGCAGTTCTTC. Protein sequence: CSSVRGGSIEDEQFF.

This clonotype was seen many times. The chain uses TRBV20-1 and TRBJ2-1, with 9 bases lining up with TRBD2. Looked up from germline, CDR1 is DFQATT and CDR2 is SNEGSKA (reference sequence). V trimming: 6 bases; J trimming: 5 bases; junction bases outside the gene matches: 11. CDR3 length: 15 residues. The CDR3 DNA is TGCAGTGCCCACTTAGCGGGAGATTATAACAATGAGCAGTTCTTC. It is translated as CSAHLAGDYNNEQFF.

The gene calls are TRBV5-1 and TRBJ2-1; 9 nucleotides agree with TRBD2. The CDR3 has 16 amino acids. CDR1 and CDR2 from the germline V gene are SGHRS and YFSETQ. V was clipped by 9 bases and J by 2 bases; unmatched bases: 12. The CDR3 is CATKISSGSAYNEQFF. The CDR3 coding sequence is TGCGCCACCAAGATAAGTAGCGGGAGTGCCTACAATGAGCAGTTCTTC.

There are a few counts of this clonotype. The chain couples TRBV9 to TRBJ2-7, with D uncertain. Trimming removed 2 bases at V and 0 bases at J, with 9 bases between. Germline V lookup: CDR1 SGDLS, CDR2 YYNGEE. The CDR3 is 14 amino acids. Here the CDR3 DNA reads TGTGCCAGCAGCGTCAGGACGGACTCCTACGAGCAGTACTTC. As protein: CASSVRTDSYEQYF.

The J gene is TRBJ1-2, the V gene TRBV6-1, with a weak D call TRBD1 (5 bases). Germline V gives CDR1 MNHNS, CDR2 SASEGT. CDR3 length: 16 residues. Trimming left V 5 bases short and J 0 bases short, with 16 bases between. CDR3 bases: TGTGCCAGCAGTCGAGGCAGGGCCGACTCTAACTATGGCTACACCTTC. Residues: CASSRGRADSNYGYTF.

This clonotype was detected only a few times. This chain uses TRBV20-1 with TRBJ2-1; 12 bases agree with TRBD2. CDR3 length equals 17 residues. J was trimmed by 1 base and V by 0 bases; bases with no gene match: 4. Germline V gene lookup returns CDR1 DFQATT and CDR2 SNEGSKA (reference sequence). The CDR3 region has the DNA TGCAGTGCTAGAGACCTAGGGACTAGCGGGTCCTACAATGAGCAGTTCTTC. Amino acid sequence: CSARDLGTSGSYNEQFF.

This clonotype has ten or more counts. The chain links TRBV5-5 to TRBJ2-5; possibly TRBD1 for D (6 bases). Germline V CDR1 and CDR2: SGHKS, YYEKEE (reference sequence). Trimming pared 1 base from V and 2 bases from J, leaving 12 bases between. The CDR3 consists of 15 residues. CDR3 DNA: TGTGCCAGCAGCTTGTGGGGACAAATTCAAGAGACCCAGTACTTC. Its protein is CASSLWGQIQETQYF.